Shown below are 11 T cell receptor beta chains from a single sample sequenced in a study of T cells expressing NK-cell markers (TCRdb year 2020). The library was produced with 5' RACE. Sequencer: Illumina HiSeq 2000. TCRdb reprocessed the reads and assigns one entry to each CDR3 protein sequence, leaving out DNA. The data table for this sample lists around 110,000 distinct CDR3 sequences. Jointly, the top ten make up around a sixth of the sample. The sequenced sample was blood T cells: a sorted CD56 or NKG2C T cell subset, CD4+ or CD8+ T cells, or bulk PBMC T cells (not recorded which). All receptors derive from a woman between 18 and 70 years old in good health.

The chain uses TRBV3-1 and TRBJ1-1; TCRdb calls TRBD1, which cannot be checked without DNA. CDR1 and CDR2 from the germline V gene are LGHDT and YNNKEL (reference sequence). There are 18 residues in the CDR3. The CDR3 is CASSPPAWTGDLNTEAFF.

The V and J genes are TRBV4-2 and TRBJ2-3; TCRdb's D gene call, TRBD1, goes unchecked for lack of DNA. CDR1 LGHNA and CDR2 YNFKEQ come from the germline V gene. The CDR3 is 19 amino acids. The CDR3: CASSQDYGWDSLTTDTQYF.

This chain connects TRBV12-3 or TRBV12-4 to TRBJ2-5; TCRdb proposes TRBD2, but this gene call is untestable without DNA. This CDR3 comprises 15 residues. The CDR3 loop is CASSYPSGLQETQYF.

The chain links TRBV4-2 to TRBJ2-7; TCRdb lists TRBD2, though no DNA is available to test this call. Germline-derived CDR1 and CDR2 are LGHNA and YNFKEQ. The CDR3 spans 14 residues. The CDR3 sequence is CASTSGGSSYEQYF.

V usage is TRBV4-1 and J usage is TRBJ1-1. This CDR3 is 14 amino acids long. CDR1 is MGHRA, CDR2 YSYEKL, per germline. This CDR3 reads CASSQEEGRTEAFF.

V usage is TRBV28 and J usage is TRBJ2-4; the TCRdb call, TRBD1, lacks DNA for checking. This CDR3 has 14 residues. Germline loops: CDR1 MDHEN, CDR2 SYDVKM. CDR3: CASISTSLWDIQYF.

The chain combines TRBV27 with TRBJ2-2; TCRdb picks TRBD1, but there is no DNA to check that call. Germline V CDR1 and CDR2: MNHEY, SMNVEV (reference sequence). This CDR3 region has 13 residues. CDR3 region: CASTLGSSGELFF.

The chain has TRBV12-3 or TRBV12-4 and TRBJ1-2. This CDR3 comprises 11 residues. CDR3: CASSEGWGYTF.

This chain connects TRBV6-1 to TRBJ1-5. This CDR3 has 15 residues. The germline CDR1 and CDR2 sequences are MNHNS and SASEGT. CDR3 region: CASRKTADSNQPQHF.

The chain uses TRBV5-1 and TRBJ1-1; lacking DNA, the TRBD1 call made by TCRdb goes unchecked. Germline CDR1 is SGHRS and CDR2 is YFSETQ. The CDR3 spans 14 residues. CDR3 sequence reads: CASSLGGLNTEAFF.

The chain employs TRBV7-8 and TRBJ2-2. The CDR3 is 14 residues long. CDR1 SGHVS and CDR2 FQNEAQ come from the germline V gene. The CDR3 protein is CASQTSANTGELFF.